A single sample gave rise to the 23 T cell receptor beta chains below, sequenced in a study of neurological immune-mediated disorders. TCRdb reprocessed the 5' RACE reads via MiXCR and lists one record per CDR3 protein. The sample has some 38,000 distinct CDR3 sequences; approximately 5.1% are singletons. Source material: CD4+ T cells from blood. All receptors come from a man younger than 35 in good health.

The sample holds many counts of this clonotype. The chain employs TRBV5-1 and TRBJ2-5; TRBD1 aligns across 8 bases. Germline CDR1 reads SGHRS; CDR2 reads YFSETQ. This CDR3 region has 15 residues. After removal of 4 bases from V and 5 bases from J, the junction contained 10 bases not matched to a gene. Written as DNA, the CDR3 is TGCGCCAGCAGCGAGCAGGGGGCGACGGGGGAGACCCAGTACTTC. Its protein is CASSEQGATGETQYF.

This clonotype was found many times. V and J are TRBV11-2 and TRBJ2-7; TRBD2 matches 8 bases. The CDR3 runs to 17 residues. Germline-derived CDR1 and CDR2 are SGHAT and FQNNGV. Losses at the gene ends were 1 base for V and 4 bases for J; bases not matched to a gene: 12. The CDR3, as DNA: TGTGCCAGCAGCTTAGGTTCTAGCGGGTCCCCTCGTTACGAGCAGTACTTC. The encoded protein is CASSLGSSGSPRYEQYF.

There are many counts of this clonotype. The gene calls are TRBV5-6 and TRBJ2-7; D tentatively reads TRBD1 or TRBD2 (5 bases each). This CDR3 is built from 16 residues. Trimming stripped 1 base from V and 2 bases from J, with 16 bases between. Germline V gives CDR1 SGHDT, CDR2 YYEEEE. The CDR3 sequence: CASSLLVGDRPYEQYF. The CDR3 nucleotides read TGTGCCAGCAGCTTGCTCGTTGGGGACCGACCCTACGAGCAGTACTTC. Full variable domain (rest looked up from reference TRBV5-6 and TRBJ2-7): DAGVTQSPTHLIKTRGQQVTLRCSPKSGHDTVSWYQQALGQGPQFIFQYYEEEERQRGNFPDRFSGHQFPNYSSELNVNALLLGDSALYLCASSLLVGDRPYEQYFGPGTRLTVT.

This clonotype was picked up many times. The CDR3 nucleotides read TGCGCCAGCGGGACAGGGGCGAACACCGGGGAGCTGTTTTTT. It specifies CASGTGANTGELFF. The chain uses TRBV5-1 and TRBJ2-2; 10 bases agree with TRBD1. With V trimmed by 7 bases and J by 0 bases, 0 bases remained unmatched. Germline V gives CDR1 SGHRS, CDR2 YFSETQ. This CDR3 has 14 residues.

This clonotype was detected ten times or more. The chain has TRBV7-9 and TRBJ2-1, with D perhaps matching TRBD1 (6 bases). The CDR3 spans 16 residues. CDR1 and CDR2 from the germline V gene are SEHNR and FQNEAQ (reference sequence). V was cut by 4 bases and J by 4 bases, with 17 bases left in between. Here the CDR3 reads CASSWGKGQPYNEQFF. DNA for the CDR3: TGTGCCAGCAGCTGGGGGAAAGGACAGCCTTACAATGAGCAGTTCTTC.

There are many counts of this clonotype. The chain recombines TRBV12-3 or TRBV12-4 with TRBJ1-5; 9 bases match TRBD1. V gave up 6 bases and J gave up 10 bases; unmatched junction bases: 10. The CDR3 contains 14 residues. The CDR3 nucleotides are TGTGCCAGCAGCCGAGACAGGGGGGTCGGACCCCAGCATTTT. Translated, it gives CASSRDRGVGPQHF.

This clonotype was recorded many times. CDR3 protein: CASSDLGGRTNVLTF. The CDR3, as DNA: TGTGCCAGCAGTGACTTAGGGGGGCGGACTAACGTCCTGACTTTC. The chain combines TRBV25-1 with TRBJ2-6; D is possibly TRBD1 or TRBD2 (6 bases each). The CDR3 extends over 15 amino acids. Trimming took off 3 bases at V and 10 bases at J, with 16 bases between the two ends. CDR1 and CDR2 (germline): MGHDK, SYGVNS.

This clonotype appeared many times. J is TRBJ2-1 and V is TRBV5-1; 7 positions agree with TRBD2. Germline CDR1 is SGHRS and CDR2 is YFSETQ. The ends lost 4 bases at V and 5 bases at J; junction bases unmatched: 6. The CDR3 runs 14 residues. CDR3 loop: CASSPLLADNEQFF. The CDR3 DNA is TGCGCCAGCAGCCCCTTGCTAGCGGACAATGAGCAGTTCTTC.

This clonotype was observed many times. The J gene is TRBJ2-5, the V gene TRBV7-2; D possibly corresponds to TRBD2 (7 bases). Germline-derived CDR1 and CDR2 are SGHTA and FQGNSA. The CDR3 spans 15 residues. The V end was cut by 5 bases, the J end by 3 bases, with 16 bases between. The CDR3 region has the DNA TGTGCCAGCAGCGTGGGGGCTAGCGGAAAAGAGACCCAGTACTTC. This gives the protein CASSVGASGKETQYF.

In its sample, this clonotype was seen many times. The chain recombines TRBV29-1 with TRBJ1-1; TRBD1 matches at 7 bases. The CDR3 loop spans 12 amino acids. Looked up from germline, CDR1 is SQVTM and CDR2 is ANQGSEA. V shed 5 bases and J 4 bases; nucleotides not matched to a gene: 4. Here the CDR3 reads CSVRQGITEAFF. In DNA form, the CDR3 reads TGCAGCGTTCGACAGGGAATCACTGAAGCTTTCTTT.

This clonotype showed up just a few times. The chain recombines TRBV7-6 with TRBJ2-1; 10 nucleotides align to TRBD2. In germline, CDR1 is SGHVS, CDR2 FNYEAQ. This CDR3 region has 17 residues. Trimming cost V 4 bases and J 0 bases; bases outside gene matches: 6. CDR3: CASSSSLAGSSYNEQFF. The CDR3, as DNA: TGTGCCAGCAGCTCGTCACTAGCGGGGAGCTCCTACAATGAGCAGTTCTTC.

This clonotype came up many times. This chain uses TRBV5-1 with TRBJ1-1; a weak D match, TRBD1 (5 bases). V was shortened by 1 base and J by 5 bases, with 12 bases between the two germline ends. Germline CDR1 and CDR2: SGHRS and YFSETQ. The CDR3 runs 14 residues. CDR3 bases: TGCGCCAGCAGCTTGAACGTTGGGGCGACTGAAGCTTTCTTT. Its protein product is CASSLNVGATEAFF. The full variable domain, rest sourced from reference TRBV5-1 and TRBJ1-1, is KAGVTQTPRYLIKTRGQQVTLSCSPISGHRSVSWYQQTPGQGLQFLFEYFSETQRNKGNFPGRFSGRQFSNSRSEMNVSTLELGDSALYLCASSLNVGATEAFFGQGTRLTVV.

This clonotype was recorded at least ten times. CDR3 DNA sequence: TGTGCCATCAGTGGACCCGGGGCTCGGGAGACCCAGTACTTC. This translates into CAISGPGARETQYF. The chain is built from TRBV10-3 and TRBJ2-5; D tentatively reads TRBD1 or TRBD2 (5 bases each). Germline CDR1 is ENHRY and CDR2 is SYGVKD. V was clipped by 4 bases and J by 5 bases, with 14 bases between them. The CDR3 sequence is 14 residues long.

In this sample, this clonotype turned up many times. The J gene is TRBJ2-7, the V gene TRBV11-2; possibly TRBD2 for D (6 bases). The CDR3 is made up of 16 amino acids. The germline V gene encodes CDR1 SGHAT and CDR2 FQNNGV. V was shortened by 0 bases and J by 7 bases, with 19 bases between the two germline ends. The CDR3 loop is CASSLEVGLTAGEQYF. The CDR3 region has the DNA TGTGCCAGCAGCTTAGAGGTCGGACTCACCGCGGGGGAGCAGTACTTC.

The sample holds many counts of this clonotype. The chain recombines TRBV7-2 with TRBJ2-5; D call uncertain. Germline V gene data show CDR1 as SGHTA and CDR2 as FQGNSA. The CDR3 is 15 amino acids. V dropped 1 base and J dropped 1 base, with 10 bases sitting between them. The CDR3 is CASSLGWGFQETQYF. The DNA for the CDR3 is TGTGCCAGCAGCTTAGGGTGGGGATTCCAAGAGACCCAGTACTTC.

This clonotype was seen many times. The chain links TRBV20-1 to TRBJ1-2, with D maybe TRBD1 (5 bases). Trimming removed 1 base from V and 2 bases from J, with 14 bases in between. The germline gives CDR1 DFQATT, CDR2 SNEGSKA (reference sequence). CDR3 length: 15 amino acids. CDR3 nucleotide sequence: TGCAGTGCTAGAGGGGGGGACGGAGAAAACTATGGCTACACCTTC. Translated, it gives CSARGGDGENYGYTF.

This clonotype was recorded many times. The rearrangement links TRBV4-2 to TRBJ2-7, with a weak D call TRBD1 (6 bases). V lost 0 bases to trimming and J lost 3 bases, with 12 bases between them. Germline CDR1 is LGHNA and CDR2 is YNFKEQ. The CDR3 has 15 amino acids. CDR3 sequence reads: CASSQDSTGIYEQYF. For the CDR3, the DNA is TGTGCCAGCAGCCAAGATAGCACAGGGATCTACGAGCAGTACTTC.

This clonotype has ten or more counts. The gene calls are TRBV29-1 and TRBJ1-1; D unclear. V was trimmed by 4 bases and J by 3 bases, leaving 12 bases between them. CDR1 SQVTM and CDR2 ANQGSEA come from the germline V gene. The CDR3 totals 13 residues. The CDR3: CSVAETRDTEAFF. DNA of the CDR3: TGCAGCGTTGCGGAGACTCGGGACACTGAAGCTTTCTTT. Filled out from reference TRBV29-1 and TRBJ1-1, the complete variable domain reads SAVISQKPSRDICQRGTSLTIQCQVDSQVTMMFWYRQQPGQSLTLIATANQGSEATYESGFVIDKFPISRPNLTFSTLTVSNMSPEDSSIYLCSVAETRDTEAFFGQGTRLTVV.

This clonotype came up many times. CDR3 DNA sequence: TGCGCCAGCAGCTTGTTATCGGCGGACACCGGGGAGCTGTTTTTT. It yields the protein CASSLLSADTGELFF. The chain links TRBV5-1 to TRBJ2-2; the D is unclear. Germline-derived CDR1 and CDR2 are SGHRS and YFSETQ. There are 15 residues in the CDR3. The V gene lost 1 base and the J gene lost 3 bases, with 10 bases spanning the gap.

This chain joins TRBV5-1 and TRBJ1-6, with D tentatively TRBD1 (5 bases). The V gene lost 0 bases and the J gene lost 5 bases, with 9 bases spanning the gap. The CDR3 is 15 amino acids. The germline V gene has CDR1 SGHRS and CDR2 YFSETQ. CDR3 sequence (DNA): TGCGCCAGCAGCTTGGGGGGCAGCGATAATTCACCCCTCCACTTT. Encoded protein: CASSLGGSDNSPLHF. The variable domain in full, with the rest retrieved from reference TRBV5-1 and TRBJ1-6, is KAGVTQTPRYLIKTRGQQVTLSCSPISGHRSVSWYQQTPGQGLQFLFEYFSETQRNKGNFPGRFSGRQFSNSRSEMNVSTLELGDSALYLCASSLGGSDNSPLHFGNGTRLTVT.

In this sample, this clonotype turned up many times. The V call is TRBV5-1, the J call TRBJ2-3, with a tentative D call TRBD2 (5 bases). V lost 1 base, J lost 0 bases, and 6 bases lay in between. The CDR3 loop spans 14 amino acids. Germline values: CDR1 SGHRS, CDR2 YFSETQ. The CDR3 bases are TGCGCCAGCAGCTTGCGGGGAAGCACAGATACGCAGTATTTT. Translation: CASSLRGSTDTQYF.

This clonotype was observed many times. This chain uses TRBV5-1 with TRBJ1-4; tentative D call: TRBD1 (6 bases). Germline V CDR1 and CDR2: SGHRS, YFSETQ. CDR3 length equals 15 residues. The V gene lost 3 bases and the J gene lost 0 bases, with 9 bases spanning the gap. CDR3 sequence (DNA): TGCGCCAGCAGCTCCAGGGGTGCAACTAATGAAAAACTGTTTTTT. This codes for CASSSRGATNEKLFF.

This clonotype was seen ten or more times. This rearrangement joins TRBV11-2 to TRBJ2-7; D uncertain. The CDR3 runs 11 residues. Germline values: CDR1 SGHAT, CDR2 FQNNGV. V dropped 4 bases and J dropped 7 bases, with 8 bases sitting between them. Written as DNA, the CDR3 is TGTGCCAGCAGCTGGCTTTTTGAGCAGTACTTC. This translates into CASSWLFEQYF.